These 22 T cell receptor beta chains share one sample of origin, sequenced in a study of somatic mutations in cytotoxic T cells in rheumatoid arthritis. Repertoires were generated with immunoSEQ multiplex PCR, while TCRdb's copy carries only in-frame clones and drops some. Among thousands of clones listed, 79% were seen once. Material: CD8+ T cells sorted from blood. Receptors originate from an adult with rheumatoid arthritis.

This clone was detected only once. The gene calls are TRBV14 and TRBJ2-3, with D unresolved. Trimming shortened V by 3 bases and J by 4 bases, and 17 bases separated the two germline ends. The CDR3 is 16 amino acids. Germline assignment: CDR1 SGHDN and CDR2 FVKESK. The CDR3 protein is CASSQRQSLISDTQYF. The CDR3 DNA reads TGTGCCAGCAGCCAGAGGCAAAGCCTTATATCAGATACGCAGTATTTT.

Note on this clone: At one end the junction does not follow the germline gene, possibly because of a read error. V usage is TRBV27 and J usage is TRBJ1-2, with TRBD1 as a possible D gene (6 bases). Germline assignment: CDR1 MNHEY and CDR2 SMNVEV (reference sequence). This CDR3 region has 13 residues. The DNA of the CDR3 is TGTGCCGGCAGTTGGGGAGGGGGGGATGGCTACACCTTC. This gives the protein CAGSWGGGDGYTF.

This clone has more than one count but fewer than ten. The rearrangement uses TRBV7-6 and TRBJ1-2; D may be TRBD1 (6 bases). V was cut by 1 base and J by 3 bases, with 12 bases left in between. Germline CDR1 SGHVS, CDR2 FNYEAQ. The CDR3 spans 15 residues. The CDR3, as DNA: TGTGCCAGCAGCTTAGGGTTGGGGGCGGACTATGGCTACACCTTC. This sequence encodes CASSLGLGADYGYTF.

V and J are TRBV28 and TRBJ2-5; 9 bases match TRBD1. CDR1 MDHEN and CDR2 SYDVKM come from the germline V gene. V dropped 5 bases and J dropped 6; count of bases not matched to a gene: 10. The CDR3 consists of 15 residues. The CDR3 nucleotides read TGTGCCAGCAGTCCACGGACAGGGGCGGTACAGACCCAGTACTTC. Amino acids: CASSPRTGAVQTQYF.

The V and J genes are TRBV27 and TRBJ2-4; no clear D. The CDR3 is made up of 14 amino acids. The germline V gene has CDR1 MNHEY and CDR2 SMNVEV (reference sequence). Trimming cost V 3 bases and J 2 bases, with 8 bases left between them. The CDR3 bases are TGTGCCAGCAGTTTCGGAGACACCAAAAACATTCAGTACTTC. Its translation is CASSFGDTKNIQYF.

V is TRBV11-2 and J is TRBJ2-1; 9 nucleotides agree with TRBD2. The junction had 7 bases not matched to a gene; V was cut back by 3 bases and J by 4 bases. The germline CDR1 and CDR2 sequences are SGHAT and FQNNGV. The CDR3 is 16 amino acids. The DNA of the CDR3 is TGTGCCAGCAGCTTTGGTACTAGCGGGCTGTACAATGAGCAGTTCTTC. Its translation: CASSFGTSGLYNEQFF.

This rearrangement joins TRBV2 to TRBJ1-5; D is perhaps TRBD1 (5 bases). The CDR3 is made up of 15 amino acids. Between the trimmed V and J ends, which lost 4 bases and 3 bases, there was a span of 13 bases. Germline V gene data show CDR1 as SNHLY and CDR2 as FYNNEI. The CDR3, as DNA: TGTGCCAGCAGTGTTGAAGGGACCCTCAATCAGCCCCAGCATTTT. Protein sequence: CASSVEGTLNQPQHF.

J is TRBJ1-2 and V is TRBV27; tentative D call: TRBD1 (5 bases). Germline-derived CDR1 and CDR2 are MNHEY and SMNVEV (reference sequence). CDR3 length: 13 amino acids. V shed 6 bases and J shed 4 bases, with 12 bases lying between them. The CDR3 protein is CASSNGAAYGYTF. The CDR3, as DNA: TGTGCCAGCAGCAATGGGGCGGCCTATGGCTACACCTTC.

This chain connects TRBV7-8 to TRBJ1-2, with unresolved D. The V end lost 5 bases, the J end lost 4 bases, and 20 bases lay between the germline ends. The germline V gene has CDR1 SGHVS and CDR2 FQNEAQ. There are 16 residues in the CDR3. The CDR3 spells CASSLPPSGGGYGYTF. As DNA, the CDR3 is TGTGCCAGCAGCCTACCCCCCTCAGGTGGCGGCTATGGCTACACCTTC.

The rearrangement uses TRBV27 and TRBJ2-2; TRBD2 aligns across 7 bases. The V gene end was trimmed by 3 bases and the J gene end by 2 bases; junction bases not matched to a gene: 3. Germline CDR1 reads MNHEY; CDR2 reads SMNVEV (reference sequence). This CDR3 spans 15 amino acids. CDR3 residues: CASSFASGNTGELFF. The CDR3 region has the DNA TGTGCCAGCAGTTTTGCTAGCGGTAACACCGGGGAGCTGTTTTTT.

The J gene is TRBJ1-5, the V gene TRBV5-1; 7 nucleotides agree with TRBD1. This CDR3 is built from 16 residues. Germline CDR1 and CDR2: SGHRS and YFSETQ. Losses at the gene ends were 5 bases for V and 3 bases for J; bases not matched to a gene: 11. CDR3 region: CASSSGVDRDNQPQHF. As DNA, the CDR3 is TGCGCCAGCAGTTCGGGGGTCGACAGGGACAATCAGCCCCAGCATTTT.

This chain joins TRBV2 and TRBJ1-2; a weak D match, TRBD1 (5 bases). The CDR3 loop spans 16 amino acids. Trimming left V 8 bases short and J 6 bases short, with 25 bases between. The germline V gene has CDR1 SNHLY and CDR2 FYNNEI. CDR3 sequence: CASEPLRQTGEDGYTF. The CDR3 coding sequence is TGTGCCAGCGAACCCCTTAGACAGACGGGCGAGGATGGCTACACCTTC.

V is TRBV19 and J is TRBJ2-3; D gene ambiguous. Trimming shortened V by 8 bases and J by 7 bases, and 4 bases separated the two germline ends. The germline gives CDR1 LNHDA, CDR2 SQIVND (reference sequence). The CDR3 sequence is 9 residues long. The CDR3 sequence: CASYYTQYF. The CDR3 DNA follows: TGTGCCAGTTATTATACGCAGTATTTT.

This clone was counted a single time. The chain links TRBV6-5 to TRBJ1-1; D gene uncertain. V lost 2 bases, J lost 3 bases, and 13 bases lay in between. CDR3 length: 15 amino acids. Germline CDR1 MNHEY, CDR2 SVGAGI. The CDR3 is CASSYDPEKHTEAFF. Here the CDR3 DNA reads TGTGCCAGCAGTTACGACCCCGAGAAGCACACTGAAGCTTTCTTT.

The chain links TRBV18 to TRBJ1-6, with D unresolved. Germline loops: CDR1 KGHSH, CDR2 LQKENI. The CDR3 extends over 13 amino acids. Trimming stripped 6 bases from V and 8 bases from J, with 11 bases between. CDR3: CASSYDGDSPLHF. Here the CDR3 DNA reads TGTGCCAGCTCGTACGACGGGGATTCACCCCTCCACTTT.

For this clone: Other DNA sequences from this sample encode an identical CDR3 as well. This chain connects TRBV7-9 to TRBJ2-5; D perhaps matches TRBD1 (5 bases). Germline-derived CDR1 and CDR2 are SEHNR and FQNEAQ (reference sequence). This CDR3 has 15 amino acids. V lost 2 bases, J lost 2 bases, and 12 bases lay in between. The CDR3 loop reads CASSLLLKGQETQYF. The CDR3 coding sequence is TGTGCCAGCAGCTTACTACTCAAGGGGCAAGAGACCCAGTACTTC. Supplemented by reference TRBV7-9 and TRBJ2-5, the full variable domain reads DTGVSQNPRHKITKRGQNVTFRCDPISEHNRLYWYRQTLGQGPEFLTYFQNEAQLEKSRLLSDRFSAERPKGSFSTLEIQRTEQGDSAMYLCASSLLLKGQETQYFGPGTRLLVL.

The chain joins TRBV5-1 to TRBJ1-1; no firm D call. The CDR3 spans 16 residues. V lost 0 bases and J 4 bases, leaving 16 bases between the germline ends. CDR1 SGHRS and CDR2 YFSETQ come from the germline V gene. CDR3 protein: CASSLEGRVVATEAFF. In DNA, the CDR3 is TGCGCCAGCAGCTTGGAGGGAAGGGTCGTGGCCACTGAAGCTTTCTTT.

This chain connects TRBV5-1 to TRBJ2-5; 7 positions agree with TRBD2. This CDR3 comprises 14 residues. The V gene's germline CDR1 is SGHRS and CDR2 YFSETQ. J was trimmed by 4 bases and V by 0 bases; bases with no gene match: 3. This CDR3 reads CASSLEPGGETQYF. The CDR3 DNA is TGCGCCAGCAGCTTGGAACCGGGAGGAGAGACCCAGTACTTC.

V usage is TRBV7-2 and J usage is TRBJ2-2; D is possibly TRBD1 or TRBD2 (5 bases each). This CDR3 region has 15 residues. V was clipped by 5 bases and J by 2 bases, with 12 bases between them. Germline CDR1 reads SGHTA; CDR2 reads FQGNSA. The CDR3 DNA sequence: TGTGCCAGCAGCCGGGACCACACCAACACCGGGGAGCTGTTTTTT. This codes for CASSRDHTNTGELFF.

J is TRBJ2-1 and V is TRBV9, with D possibly being TRBD2 (5 bases). This CDR3 is 16 amino acids long. V dropped 0 bases and J dropped 0 bases, with 10 bases sitting between them. Germline CDR1 and CDR2: SGDLS and YYNGEE. The CDR3 protein is CASSVEGVSSYNEQFF. The CDR3 nucleotides read TGTGCCAGCAGCGTAGAGGGAGTGAGCTCCTACAATGAGCAGTTCTTC.

This rearrangement joins TRBV6-1 to TRBJ1-1; tentatively, D is TRBD1 (5 bases). The germline V gene encodes CDR1 MNHNS and CDR2 SASEGT. This CDR3 comprises 14 residues. V was clipped by 4 bases and J by 11 bases, with 20 bases between them. The CDR3 loop is CASSGSGGWGGAFF. The CDR3 region has the DNA TGTGCCAGCAGTGGAAGCGGGGGATGGGGAGGTGCTTTCTTT.

This chain joins TRBV2 and TRBJ2-3, with D uncertain. Germline V gives CDR1 SNHLY, CDR2 FYNNEI. The V end was cut by 4 bases, the J end by 0 bases, with 5 bases between. The CDR3 is 13 amino acids. The CDR3 sequence is CASSAGSTDTQYF. CDR3 DNA sequence: TGTGCCAGCAGTGCCGGCAGCACAGATACGCAGTATTTT.